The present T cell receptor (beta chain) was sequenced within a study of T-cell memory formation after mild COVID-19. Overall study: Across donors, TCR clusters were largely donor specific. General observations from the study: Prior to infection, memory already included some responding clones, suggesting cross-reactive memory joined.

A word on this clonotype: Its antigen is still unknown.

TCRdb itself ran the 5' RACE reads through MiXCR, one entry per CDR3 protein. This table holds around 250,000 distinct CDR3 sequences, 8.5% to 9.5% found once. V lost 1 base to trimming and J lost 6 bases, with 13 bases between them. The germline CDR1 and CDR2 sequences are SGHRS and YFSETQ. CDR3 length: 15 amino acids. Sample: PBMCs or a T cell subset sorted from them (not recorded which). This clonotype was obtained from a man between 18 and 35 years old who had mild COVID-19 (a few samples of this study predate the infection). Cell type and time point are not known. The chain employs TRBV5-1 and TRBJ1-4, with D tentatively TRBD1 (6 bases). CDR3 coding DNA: TGCGCCAGCAGCTTGATCGGGACAAACGATGAAAAACTGTTTTTT. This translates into CASSLIGTNDEKLFF.